One sample yielded the 20 T cell receptor beta chains listed below, sequenced in a study of blood T cell repertoires in COVID-19. Profiling relied on immunoSEQ multiplex PCR, and the TCRdb table lists in-frame clones only, not all of them. Of around 130,000 clones in the sample, 84% were seen once. The sequencing sample was made of PBMCs or T cells enriched from blood (not recorded which). The receptors were gathered from a man aged 40-49 years with acute COVID-19.

J is TRBJ1-2 and V is TRBV9; D gene unclear. The germline V gene has CDR1 SGDLS and CDR2 YYNGEE. The CDR3 extends over 14 amino acids. Between the trimmed V and J ends, which lost 0 bases and 4 bases, there was a span of 10 bases. Here the CDR3 DNA reads TGTGCCAGCAGCGTAGTAGTAGGGAGCTATGGCTACACCTTC. It yields the protein CASSVVVGSYGYTF.

V is TRBV2 and J is TRBJ2-5; possibly TRBD2 for D (6 bases). Trimming pared 4 bases from V and 3 bases from J, leaving 9 bases between. The germline V gene encodes CDR1 SNHLY and CDR2 FYNNEI. The CDR3 sequence is 13 residues long. The CDR3 region is CASSGGEKETQYF. The CDR3 nucleotides are TGTGCCAGCAGTGGGGGGGAAAAAGAGACCCAGTACTTC.

V usage is TRBV28 and J usage is TRBJ1-2, with 7 positions matching TRBD1. This CDR3 is built from 15 residues. Germline CDR1 and CDR2: MDHEN and SYDVKM. V lost 5 bases, J lost 10 bases, and 16 bases stayed unmatched. DNA of the CDR3: TGTGCCAGCAGTGCACCGGGACAGCAGCCTAGTTACTACACCTTC. Encoded protein: CASSAPGQQPSYYTF.

The V call is TRBV30, the J call TRBJ1-3, with TRBD1 matching 7 bases. V shed 3 bases and J 3 bases; nucleotides not matched to a gene: 5. Germline V CDR1 and CDR2: GTSNPN, SVGIG (reference sequence). The CDR3 covers 14 residues. CDR3 region: CAWSRDSLGNTIYF. CDR3 DNA sequence: TGTGCCTGGAGCCGGGACAGTCTTGGAAACACCATATATTTT.

The V and J genes are TRBV6-5 and TRBJ2-5; 8 positions match TRBD1. Trimming took 6 bases from V and 0 from J; bases not matched to a gene: 3. The CDR3 has 14 amino acids. From germline, CDR1 is MNHEY and CDR2 SVGAGI. The CDR3 DNA reads TGTGCCAGCAGCCGGGACAGGTACCAAGAGACCCAGTACTTC. Translation gives CASSRDRYQETQYF.

Only a few counts were recorded for this clone. This chain uses TRBV6-6 with TRBJ1-6; D perhaps matches TRBD1 (6 bases). V was clipped by 6 bases and J by 7 bases, with 10 bases between them. Germline values: CDR1 MNHNY, CDR2 SVGAGI (reference sequence). This CDR3 contains 13 residues. For the CDR3, the DNA is TGTGCCAGCAGCCGGGACAACAATTCACCCCTCCACTTT. Amino acids: CASSRDNNSPLHF.

V usage is TRBV5-6 and J usage is TRBJ2-4; 9 bases align to TRBD2. V lost 5 bases, J lost 9 bases, and 24 bases stayed unmatched. The CDR3 has 19 residues. Per germline, CDR1 SGHDT and CDR2 YYEEEE. CDR3 DNA sequence: TGTGCCAGCAGTAAATTTGGGGGAGCGGGAGGCCCTAGGGACCGCATTCAGTACTTC. Its translation: CASSKFGGAGGPRDRIQYF.

The chain employs TRBV6-5 and TRBJ1-2, with 7 bases aligning to TRBD1. CDR1 is MNHEY and CDR2 is SVGAGI in the germline V gene. With 7 bases clipped from V and 4 bases from J, the junction kept 12 bases outside the gene matches. The CDR3 loop spans 15 amino acids. CDR3 in DNA: TGTGCCAGCAACATCGGGGCGACAGGGATCTATGGCTACACCTTC. Translated: CASNIGATGIYGYTF.

This rearrangement joins TRBV24-1 to TRBJ1-5; D is ambiguous. The germline CDR1 and CDR2 sequences are KGHDR and SFDVKD. V was clipped by 4 bases and J by 3 bases, with 3 bases between them. This CDR3 is 12 amino acids long. For the CDR3, the DNA is TGTGCCACCAGTGACTACAATCAGCCCCAGCATTTT. This encodes CATSDYNQPQHF.

The chain links TRBV19 to TRBJ1-5, with TRBD1 matching 7 bases. The CDR3 runs 14 residues. Germline trimming cut 7 bases from V and 7 bases from J; bases unmatched to any gene: 10. The germline V gene encodes CDR1 LNHDA and CDR2 SQIVND (reference sequence). The CDR3 sequence is CASTLTGVGQPQHF. The CDR3, as DNA: TGTGCCAGTACCCTAACAGGGGTTGGCCAGCCCCAGCATTTT.

The chain carries TRBV18 and TRBJ1-2; D may be TRBD1 (5 bases). This CDR3 spans 14 amino acids. V lost 6 bases and J 6 bases, leaving 17 bases between the germline ends. Germline-derived CDR1 and CDR2 are KGHSH and LQKENI. Here the CDR3 reads CASSRRGVEDGYTF. CDR3 nucleotides: TGTGCCAGCTCCCGGCGGGGGGTTGAGGATGGCTACACCTTC.

Of note for this clone: The junction departs from germline at one end; a sequencing error may be responsible. This chain connects TRBV7-7 to TRBJ2-6; the match to TRBD1 covers 7 bases. There are 16 residues in the CDR3. Germline V gene data show CDR1 as SSHAT and CDR2 as FNYEAQ (reference sequence). The DNA for the CDR3 is TGTGCTAGCAGCCCTTGGGACAGCTCTGGGGCCAACGTCCTGACTTTC. This gives the protein CASSPWDSSGANVLTF.

In its sample, this clone was seen a few times. The chain carries TRBV19 and TRBJ2-1; possible D gene TRBD2, 6 bases. Trimming pared 7 bases from V and 5 bases from J, leaving 12 bases between. The CDR3 spans 13 residues. From germline, CDR1 is LNHDA and CDR2 SQIVND (reference sequence). The CDR3 DNA is TGTGCCAGTAAAAGGGACTCGGACAATGAGCAGTTCTTC. Its protein product is CASKRDSDNEQFF.

The chain couples TRBV5-6 to TRBJ1-4, with 9 bases aligning to TRBD1. Germline values: CDR1 SGHDT, CDR2 YYEEEE. CDR3 length equals 14 residues. V shed 4 bases and J 5 bases; nucleotides not matched to a gene: 3. CDR3 coding DNA: TGTGCCAGCAGCCCTGGACAGGGGAATGAAAAACTGTTTTTT. Protein sequence: CASSPGQGNEKLFF. The whole variable domain, filled in from reference TRBV5-6 and TRBJ1-4, reads DAGVTQSPTHLIKTRGQQVTLRCSPKSGHDTVSWYQQALGQGPQFIFQYYEEEERQRGNFPDRFSGHQFPNYSSELNVNALLLGDSALYLCASSPGQGNEKLFFGSGTQLSVL.

A single count supports this clone. J is TRBJ2-5 and V is TRBV4-2; 8 positions agree with TRBD2. From germline, CDR1 is LGHNA and CDR2 YNFKEQ. The J segment lost 4 bases and the V segment lost 11 bases, leaving 6 bases of the junction unmatched. CDR3 length: 12 amino acids. This CDR3 is CAGTRGRETQYF. As DNA, the CDR3 is TGTGCCGGGACTAGAGGCAGAGAGACCCAGTACTTC.

CDR3 in amino acids: CASMTASYGYTF. In nucleotides, the CDR3 is TGTGCCAGCATGACAGCCTCCTATGGCTACACCTTC. The V call is TRBV27, the J call TRBJ1-2, with a possible D match to TRBD1 (5 bases). V lost 7 bases and J lost 4, with 10 bases in between. This CDR3 has 12 amino acids. Germline CDR1 is MNHEY and CDR2 is SMNVEV (reference sequence).

J is TRBJ2-7 and V is TRBV5-8, with D tentatively TRBD1 (6 bases). Germline V gene sequence: CDR1 SGHTS, CDR2 YDEGEE. The germline V and J ends were trimmed by 4 bases and 4 bases, with 12 bases remaining between them. The CDR3 loop spans 13 amino acids. CDR3 bases: TGTGCCAGCAGCGAGACAGGCCCATACGAGCAGTACTTC. Translating it yields CASSETGPYEQYF. Supplemented by reference TRBV5-8 and TRBJ2-7, the full variable domain reads EAGVTQSPTHLIKTRGQQATLRCSPISGHTSVYWYQQALGLGLQFLLWYDEGEERNRGNFPPRFSGRQFPNYSSELNVNALELEDSALYLCASSETGPYEQYFGPGTRLTVT.

This clone has just one count. This chain uses TRBV7-3 with TRBJ2-6; no clear D. Germline V gene sequence: CDR1 SGHTA, CDR2 FQGTGA. The V end lost 2 bases, the J end lost 1 base, and 6 bases lay between the germline ends. The CDR3 is 15 amino acids. CDR3 loop: CASSLLRSGANVLTF. The CDR3 nucleotides are TGTGCCAGCAGCTTACTTCGGTCTGGGGCCAACGTCCTGACTTTC. Using reference TRBV7-3 and TRBJ2-6 for the parts outside the CDR3, the full variable domain is GAGVSQTPSNKVTEKGKYVELRCDPISGHTALYWYRQSLGQGPEFLIYFQGTGAADDSGLPNDRFFAVRPEGSVSTLKIQRTERGDSAVYLCASSLLRSGANVLTFGAGSRLTVL.

This clone was found once. The chain employs TRBV5-6 and TRBJ2-3; perhaps TRBD1 as D (6 bases). Germline V CDR1 and CDR2: SGHDT, YYEEEE. Trimming took 1 base from V and 1 from J, leaving 10 bases between them. The CDR3 is 15 residues long. The CDR3 loop is CASSLQGGGTDTQYF. Here the CDR3 DNA reads TGTGCCAGCAGCTTGCAAGGGGGAGGCACAGATACGCAGTATTTT.

V usage is TRBV7-9 and J usage is TRBJ2-1, with 12 bases matching TRBD2. Germline V CDR1 and CDR2: SEHNR, FQNEAQ (reference sequence). Trimming took 1 base from V and 6 from J; bases not matched to a gene: 4. CDR3 length equals 16 residues. DNA of the CDR3: TGTGCCAGCAGCTTAGGACTAGCGGGAGTCGGCAATGAGCAGTTCTTC. Translated: CASSLGLAGVGNEQFF.